These 23 T cell receptor beta chains share one sample of origin, sequenced in a study of post-analysis software for immune sequencing data. Study-level points and caveats: About five TRBV segments were more frequent in patients than controls; TRBV5-6, TRBV5-1 and TRBV20-1 belonged to this group.

Included in the TCR beta cDNA libraries were unique molecular identifiers. TCRdb re-analysed the PCR reads in MiXCR, keeping a single row per CDR3 protein. The sample holds fewer than 850,000 distinct CDR3 sequences; approximately 30% are singletons and the top ten take more than 0.55%. These TCRs' antigens remain unknown. The sequenced material came from blood. The receptors shown here come from a girl aged 5-17 years with multiple sclerosis.

In this sample, this clonotype turned up a few times. The V gene is TRBV6-1, the J gene TRBJ1-5, with TRBD1 matching 10 bases. This CDR3 region has 17 residues. CDR1 is MNHNS, CDR2 SASEGT, per germline. Trimming removed 6 bases from V and 3 bases from J; junction bases left unmatched: 11. The chain's CDR3 is CASRRKGTGAFNQPQHF. The DNA of the CDR3 is TGTGCCAGCAGACGAAAGGGGACAGGGGCATTCAATCAGCCCCAGCATTTT.

The genes are TRBV10-3 and TRBJ2-6; D perhaps matches TRBD2 (5 bases). Germline CDR1 and CDR2: ENHRY and SYGVKD. V lost 4 bases and J lost 0, with 10 bases in between. The CDR3 covers 16 residues. CDR3 region: CAISGTYSSGANVLTF. The CDR3 DNA reads TGTGCCATCAGTGGGACTTATAGCTCTGGGGCCAACGTCCTGACTTTC.

The chain combines TRBV7-2 with TRBJ2-3; 7 bases are shared with TRBD2. CDR3 length: 16 amino acids. The germline CDR1 and CDR2 sequences are SGHTA and FQGNSA. V lost 5 bases and J lost 8; bases outside the gene matches: 16. The CDR3 is CASSPTRAAGQGTQYF. In DNA form, the CDR3 reads TGTGCCAGCAGCCCAACAAGAGCAGCGGGGCAGGGTACGCAGTATTTT.

The rearrangement uses TRBV29-1 and TRBJ2-3; maybe TRBD2 (5 bases). Trimming removed 7 bases at V and 6 bases at J, with 11 bases between. The germline CDR1 and CDR2 sequences are SQVTM and ANQGSEA. The CDR3 covers 11 residues. The DNA for the CDR3 is TGCAGCGGTGGACGCGGGGATACGCAGTATTTT. Translated: CSGGRGDTQYF.

This clonotype was seen a handful of times. The gene calls are TRBV19 and TRBJ1-2; TRBD1 matches 8 bases. V trimming: 1 base; J trimming: 7 bases; junction bases outside the gene matches: 8. Germline loops: CDR1 LNHDA, CDR2 SQIVND (reference sequence). CDR3 length: 15 amino acids. The CDR3 nucleotides are TGTGCCAGTAGTATAGCCGGACAGGGAAGAGGTGGCTACACCTTC. Protein: CASSIAGQGRGGYTF.

This rearrangement joins TRBV29-1 to TRBJ2-1; 14 nucleotides agree with TRBD2. V lost 5 bases to trimming and J lost 1 base; unmatched junction nucleotides: 1. CDR1 and CDR2 from the germline V gene are SQVTM and ANQGSEA. The CDR3 totals 15 residues. CDR3: CSVRTSGRSYNEQFF. The CDR3 DNA reads TGCAGCGTTCGGACTAGCGGGAGGTCCTACAATGAGCAGTTCTTC.

The table lists this clonotype with many counts. The gene calls are TRBV29-1 and TRBJ2-5, with D possibly matching TRBD2 (7 bases). CDR1 and CDR2 (germline): SQVTM, ANQGSEA. Trimming took off 6 bases at V and 9 bases at J, with 17 bases between the two ends. This CDR3 is built from 12 residues. CDR3 loop: CSVGGGSAAQYF. In DNA, the CDR3 is TGCAGCGTGGGAGGGGGGTCGGCGGCCCAGTACTTC.

The chain carries TRBV28 and TRBJ1-1; possibly TRBD1 for D (6 bases). Germline CDR1 is MDHEN and CDR2 is SYDVKM. V was clipped by 6 bases and J by 11 bases, with 13 bases between them. This CDR3 region has 11 residues. The CDR3 protein is CASRYRVRAFF. The DNA of the CDR3 is TGTGCCAGCAGATACAGGGTGAGGGCTTTCTTT. Filled out from reference TRBV28 and TRBJ1-1, the complete variable domain reads DVKVTQSSRYLVKRTGEKVFLECVQDMDHENMFWYRQDPGLGLRLIYFSYDVKMKEKGDIPEGYSVSREKKERFSLILESASTNQTSMYLCASRYRVRAFFGQGTRLTVV.

This clonotype showed up just a few times. The rearrangement links TRBV5-1 to TRBJ2-3; D ambiguous. The CDR3 sequence is 16 residues long. The V and J ends lost 0 bases and 1 base respectively, with 12 bases between them. Germline CDR1 SGHRS, CDR2 YFSETQ. CDR3 bases: TGCGCCAGCAGCTTGGAATCACGTCAGGGCACAGATACGCAGTATTTT. Translated: CASSLESRQGTDTQYF.

V usage is TRBV7-9 and J usage is TRBJ2-5; no firm D call. The CDR3 sequence is 17 residues long. Germline V gene lookup returns CDR1 SEHNR and CDR2 FQNEAQ (reference sequence). V lost 4 bases and J lost 11, with 29 bases in between. This CDR3 is CASSSTLDGFLHNEQYF. The CDR3 nucleotides are TGTGCCAGCAGCTCAACCTTGGATGGATTTCTACACAATGAGCAGTACTTC.

Many counts were recorded for this clonotype. V usage is TRBV6-5 and J usage is TRBJ1-1; 8 bases align to TRBD1. V shed 5 bases, J shed 6 bases, and the junction held 8 bases outside the gene matches. The CDR3 is made up of 14 amino acids. CDR1 and CDR2 (germline): MNHEY, SVGAGI. The CDR3 loop is CASSADRVISEAFF. DNA for the CDR3: TGTGCCAGCAGTGCGGACAGGGTGATATCTGAAGCTTTCTTT.

The chain combines TRBV7-2 with TRBJ1-1; D remains unclear. The CDR3 contains 12 residues. V shed 5 bases and J shed 4 bases, with 8 bases lying between them. Germline V lookup: CDR1 SGHTA, CDR2 FQGNSA. This CDR3 is CASSRSCTEAFF. The CDR3 region has the DNA TGTGCCAGCAGCCGGTCCTGCACTGAAGCTTTCTTT.

The J gene is TRBJ2-7, the V gene TRBV5-5; 9 nucleotides match TRBD2. CDR1 SGHKS and CDR2 YYEKEE come from the germline V gene (reference sequence). J was trimmed by 2 bases and V by 0 bases; bases with no gene match: 15. The CDR3 consists of 19 residues. The CDR3 bases are TGTGCCAGCAGCTTGGTTGCGGGAGGGCCACCACTCCCCGCCTACGAGCAGTACTTC. This gives the protein CASSLVAGGPPLPAYEQYF. Full variable domain (rest looked up from reference TRBV5-5 and TRBJ2-7): DAGVTQSPTHLIKTRGQQVTLRCSPISGHKSVSWYQQVLGQGPQFIFQYYEKEERGRGNFPDRFSARQFPNYSSELNVNALLLGDSALYLCASSLVAGGPPLPAYEQYFGPGTRLTVT.

Only a few counts were recorded for this clonotype. At one of its ends the junction is not consistent with the germline gene, which may arise from a read error. V and J are TRBV12-3 or TRBV12-4 and TRBJ2-1; perhaps TRBD1 as D (5 bases). The CDR3 spans 14 residues. The CDR3 region is CASSFKGSSNEQFF. In DNA form, the CDR3 reads TGTGCCAGCAGTTTTAAGGGGTCCTCCAATGAGCAGTTCTTC.

Details on this clonotype: One junction end does not reproduce the germline sequence, and a read error may be involved. The rearrangement joins TRBV27 to TRBJ2-6; possible D gene TRBD1, 5 bases. This CDR3 has 15 residues. CDR1 and CDR2 from the germline V gene are MNHEY and SMNVEV (reference sequence). CDR3 protein: CASSPLGAGASVLTF. Written as DNA, the CDR3 is TGTGCCAGCAGCCCCCTAGGGGCTGGGGCCAGCGTCCTGACTTTC.

This chain links TRBV7-2 with TRBJ2-7; D remains unclear. The J call may not be correct, given that the DNA end is closer to TRBJ2-5. The CDR3 totals 19 residues. Germline values: CDR1 SGHTA, CDR2 FQGNSA. The CDR3 DNA sequence: TGTGCCAGCAGCTTAGCGCTTTATGACACTCTGGGTGGGCGGGAGACCCAGTACTTC. Amino acid sequence: CASSLALYDTLGGRETQYF.

Concerning this clonotype: A much larger clone differs from this one at a single base, so this may be a read error. V usage is TRBV29-1 and J usage is TRBJ2-5; possibly TRBD2 for D (5 bases). Trimming left V 0 bases short and J 13 bases short, with 18 bases between. There are 13 residues in the CDR3. CDR1 and CDR2 (germline): SQVTM, ANQGSEA. The CDR3 DNA sequence: TGCAGCGTTGAAGATCTTACCGGGAACGAGCGGTACTTC. Its translation: CSVEDLTGNERYF.

This clonotype was observed a handful of times. The rearrangement links TRBV3-1 to TRBJ2-3; 11 nucleotides line up with TRBD2. The CDR3 extends over 18 amino acids. CDR1 is LGHDT and CDR2 is YNNKEL in the germline V gene (reference sequence). V was clipped by 4 bases and J by 2 bases; unmatched bases: 11. The CDR3 nucleotides read TGTGCCAGCAGCCCCCTACCGGGACTAGCGGAGACCACAGATACGCAGTATTTT. This sequence encodes CASSPLPGLAETTDTQYF.

CDR3 in DNA: TGCAGTGCGAGGTCATGGGGATATGGCTACACCTTC. It yields the protein CSARSWGYGYTF. This chain links TRBV20-1 with TRBJ1-2; D unclear. The length of the CDR3 is 12 residues. Germline V lookup: CDR1 DFQATT, CDR2 SNEGSKA (reference sequence). Between the trimmed V and J ends, which lost 6 bases and 5 bases, there was a span of 13 bases.

This clonotype was picked up a small number of times. This sequence joins TRBV12-3 or TRBV12-4 and TRBJ2-4, with D possibly TRBD1 on 6 matching bases. There are 15 residues in the CDR3. V lost 6 bases to trimming and J lost 0 bases, with 12 bases between them. CDR3 protein: CASSPTGIAKNIQYF. The CDR3 coding sequence is TGTGCCAGCAGCCCGACAGGAATAGCCAAAAACATTCAGTACTTC.

This chain connects TRBV20-1 to TRBJ1-1; TRBD1 might be the D (6 bases). Trimming left V 3 bases short and J 5 bases short, with 13 bases between. This CDR3 region has 13 residues. Germline CDR1 DFQATT, CDR2 SNEGSKA (reference sequence). The CDR3 nucleotides read TGCAGTGCTAGTGCGGGGGGCGGAACTGAAGCTTTCTTT. Amino acid sequence: CSASAGGGTEAFF.

The chain couples TRBV27 to TRBJ2-7; 10 bases line up with TRBD1. Trimming took 3 bases from V and 2 from J; bases not matched to a gene: 4. Germline V gene sequence: CDR1 MNHEY, CDR2 SMNVEV (reference sequence). The CDR3 runs 15 residues. The CDR3 is CASSFSGQGTYEQYF. The CDR3 DNA reads as TGTGCCAGCAGTTTTTCGGGACAGGGGACCTACGAGCAGTACTTC.

The chain is built from TRBV7-9 and TRBJ2-5, with D possibly TRBD1 on 7 matching bases. V was trimmed by 5 bases and J by 2 bases, leaving 15 bases between them. This CDR3 is built from 15 residues. CDR1 SEHNR and CDR2 FQNEAQ come from the germline V gene (reference sequence). CDR3 sequence (DNA): TGTGCCAGCAGCCGTCGGGGGACAGATCAAGAGACCCAGTACTTC. This sequence encodes CASSRRGTDQETQYF. Complete variable domain (other parts from reference TRBV7-9 and TRBJ2-5): DTGVSQNPRHKITKRGQNVTFRCDPISEHNRLYWYRQTLGQGPEFLTYFQNEAQLEKSRLLSDRFSAERPKGSFSTLEIQRTEQGDSAMYLCASSRRGTDQETQYFGPGTRLLVL.